A single sample gave rise to the 14 T cell receptor beta chains below, sequenced in a study of regulatory dendritic cells for organ transplantation. For these receptors, no antigen is known. Sorted T cells were CFSE-labeled and cultured 5 days with allogeneic regulatory or mature dendritic cells at 1:10. Using immunoSEQ multiplex PCR, the repertoire was profiled, and TCRdb retains in-frame clones only, with some absent. The sample carries over 9,000 clones, around nine tenths recorded once. Sequencing used naive CD8+ T cells from blood cultured with dendritic cells. The sample's subset: CD45RA+ naive T cells. All receptors come from a human donor in good health.

The genes are TRBV30 and TRBJ2-7; no definite D call. The CDR3 extends over 11 amino acids. Trimming removed 1 base at V and 6 bases at J, with 7 bases between. The V gene's germline CDR1 is GTSNPN and CDR2 SVGIG (reference sequence). The CDR3 DNA reads as TGTGCCTGGAGTGGGGGTATCGAGCAGTACTTC. This codes for CAWSGGIEQYF.

The rearrangement links TRBV7-3 to TRBJ1-1; tentatively, D is TRBD1 (6 bases). The V gene lost 2 bases and the J gene lost 3 bases, with 13 bases spanning the gap. The germline CDR1 and CDR2 sequences are SGHTA and FQGTGA. The CDR3 totals 15 residues. The CDR3 loop reads CASSLSGVWDTEAFF. CDR3 DNA: TGTGCCAGCAGCTTATCAGGGGTTTGGGACACTGAAGCTTTCTTT.

The chain is built from TRBV7-9 and TRBJ2-7, with D perhaps matching TRBD1 or TRBD2 (6 bases each). The CDR3 loop spans 15 amino acids. From germline, CDR1 is SEHNR and CDR2 FQNEAQ (reference sequence). V lost 2 bases to trimming and J lost 6 bases, with 17 bases between them. CDR3 region: CASSLTGGLLSEQYF. CDR3 DNA sequence: TGTGCCAGCAGCTTAACCGGGGGCCTTTTGTCCGAGCAGTACTTC.

The sample holds one count of this clone. The genes are TRBV27 and TRBJ1-1; no firm D call. This CDR3 region has 13 residues. In germline, CDR1 is MNHEY, CDR2 SMNVEV (reference sequence). V was shortened by 8 bases and J by 0 bases, with 10 bases between the two germline ends. The CDR3 DNA reads TGTGCCAGCCAGCCGGGTCTGAACACTGAAGCTTTCTTT. It translates to CASQPGLNTEAFF.

The chain uses TRBV30 and TRBJ2-5, with D unresolved. The CDR3 has 13 residues. The germline V gene encodes CDR1 GTSNPN and CDR2 SVGIG (reference sequence). V was cut by 4 bases and J by 4 bases, with 13 bases left in between. The CDR3 DNA sequence: TGTGCCTGGACACACGGTCCAGGAGAGACCCAGTACTTC. The encoded protein is CAWTHGPGETQYF.

V and J are TRBV2 and TRBJ2-2; tentative D call: TRBD1 (6 bases). Germline V gives CDR1 SNHLY, CDR2 FYNNEI. Trimming stripped 5 bases from V and 5 bases from J, with 9 bases between. The CDR3 sequence is 13 residues long. The CDR3 loop is CASSKTGTGELFF. The CDR3 nucleotides read TGTGCCAGCAGTAAAACAGGGACCGGGGAGCTGTTTTTT.

V is TRBV5-5 and J is TRBJ2-7, with D possibly TRBD1 on 5 matching bases. This CDR3 region has 14 residues. V lost 0 bases to trimming and J lost 4 bases, with 11 bases between them. Germline-derived CDR1 and CDR2 are SGHKS and YYEKEE (reference sequence). This chain's CDR3 is CASSLAQGPYEQYF. The CDR3 coding sequence is TGTGCCAGCAGCTTGGCGCAGGGTCCTTACGAGCAGTACTTC.

The chain couples TRBV27 to TRBJ1-5; 7 nucleotides line up with TRBD1. The CDR3 totals 14 residues. From germline, CDR1 is MNHEY and CDR2 SMNVEV (reference sequence). Trimming took 8 bases from V and 6 from J; bases not matched to a gene: 10. The CDR3 sequence is CASAEEGAGQPQHF. The CDR3 nucleotides are TGTGCCAGCGCCGAGGAGGGGGCCGGTCAGCCCCAGCATTTT.

The chain uses TRBV2 and TRBJ2-3; D remains ambiguous. CDR3 length: 13 residues. V shed 10 bases and J shed 0 bases, with 11 bases lying between them. Germline CDR1 reads SNHLY; CDR2 reads FYNNEI. CDR3 sequence reads: CATDYLSTDTQYF. CDR3 nucleotide sequence: TGTGCCACTGATTATTTGAGCACAGATACGCAGTATTTT.

This clone was seen only once. The V and J genes are TRBV30 and TRBJ1-2; D ambiguous. Germline CDR1 is GTSNPN and CDR2 is SVGIG (reference sequence). Between the trimmed V and J ends, which lost 5 bases and 8 bases, there was a span of 21 bases. The CDR3 consists of 14 residues. This CDR3 is CAWYSAGPTDGYTF. The CDR3 nucleotides are TGTGCCTGGTACTCGGCAGGCCCGACGGACGGCTACACCTTC.

This clone came up once. CDR3 sequence (DNA): TGCGCCAGCAGCCAAGATCCAGGCCTCCTGGGCGGCTACACCTTC. Amino acids: CASSQDPGLLGGYTF. The chain has TRBV4-3 and TRBJ1-2; D unclear. Per the germline V gene, CDR1 is LGHNA and CDR2 is YSLEER. CDR3 length equals 15 residues. The V end was cut by 0 bases, the J end by 8 bases, with 16 bases between.

The chain is built from TRBV12-5 and TRBJ2-2; unclear D gene. The CDR3 consists of 12 residues. Germline CDR1 reads LGHNT; CDR2 reads FRNRAP. Trimming stripped 5 bases from V and 6 bases from J, with 7 bases between. In nucleotides, the CDR3 is TGTGCTAGTGGTCCCGACGCCGGGGAGCTGTTTTTT. It is translated as CASGPDAGELFF.

The CDR3 reads CASSLSTGGFIDTQYF. The CDR3 DNA is TGTGCCAGCAGCTTATCTACGGGAGGTTTCATAGATACGCAGTATTTT. This chain joins TRBV7-9 and TRBJ2-3, with 7 bases matching TRBD2. This CDR3 has 16 residues. J gave up 5 bases and V 2 bases, and 10 bases lay outside the gene matches. Per the germline V gene, CDR1 is SEHNR and CDR2 is FQNEAQ (reference sequence).

This rearrangement joins TRBV11-2 to TRBJ2-2; no clear D. The germline V and J ends were trimmed by 0 bases and 7 bases, with 6 bases remaining between them. In germline, CDR1 is SGHAT, CDR2 FQNNGV. The CDR3 has 13 amino acids. As DNA, the CDR3 is TGTGCCAGCAGCTTAGATCTCGGCGGGGAGCTGTTTTTT. Residues: CASSLDLGGELFF.